These T cell receptor beta chains were read from a single sample in a study of response to subunit inactivated influenza vaccine. TCRdb fed the RT-PCR reads into MiXCR, producing one record per CDR3 protein. The sample carries hundreds of thousands of distinct CDR3 sequences, approximately 24% recorded once. Source: CD4+ T cells sorted from PBMCs, taken 5 days after vaccination. Receptors were obtained from a man aged 45-65 years who received an inactivated influenza vaccine. CDR3s include the opening cysteine and the closing phenylalanine or tryptophan. The D gene is left open where the match is weak. The listing skips clone size in some rows; elsewhere it reads once, few, many or a size class.

CDR3 protein: CSVRGGMNTEAFF
CDR3 DNA: TGCAGCGTTAGGGGGGGAATGAACACTGAAGCTTTCTTT
J gene: TRBJ1-1
D gene: NA
clone size: few
V gene: TRBV29-1

CDR3 protein: CASSPGVGRLGTGGRSGYGYTF
CDR3 DNA: TGTGCCAGCAGCCCGGGCGTTGGCCGACTAGGGACAGGGGGAAGGTCGGGCTATGGCTACACCTTC
J gene: TRBJ1-2
D gene: TRBD1
clone size: NA
V gene: TRBV7-2

CDR3 protein: CAIMTSGVSAGELFF
CDR3 DNA: TGTGCCATCATGACGTCTGGAGTGTCGGCCGGGGAGCTGTTTTTT
J gene: TRBJ2-2
D gene: NA
clone size: NA
V gene: TRBV10-3

CDR3 protein: CASSAPPGLAGIGDTGELFF
CDR3 DNA: TGCGCCAGCAGCGCCCCTCCCGGACTAGCGGGGATCGGCGACACCGGGGAGCTGTTTTTT
J gene: TRBJ2-2
D gene: TRBD2
clone size: NA
V gene: TRBV5-1

CDR3 protein: CASSLEPGLDQPQHF
CDR3 DNA: TGCGCCAGCAGCTTGGAACCAGGGCTGGATCAGCCCCAGCATTTT
J gene: TRBJ1-5
D gene: NA
clone size: NA
V gene: TRBV5-1

CDR3 protein: CASTLWNRGSSPLHF
CDR3 DNA: TGTGCCAGCACCCTTTGGAACAGGGGGAGTTCACCCCTCCACTTT
J gene: TRBJ1-6
D gene: TRBD1
clone size: few
V gene: TRBV12-3/TRBV12-4

CDR3 protein: CSARQGGIDTQYF
CDR3 DNA: TGCAGTGCTAGGCAGGGGGGCATTGATACGCAGTATTTT
J gene: TRBJ2-3
D gene: NA
clone size: NA
V gene: TRBV20-1

CDR3 protein: CASRLAGGEWTDTQYF
CDR3 DNA: TGTGCCAGCAGGTTAGCGGGGGGGGAATGGACAGATACGCAGTATTTT
J gene: TRBJ2-3
D gene: TRBD2
clone size: few
V gene: TRBV5-6

CDR3 protein: CASSPHSTGRGKNIQYF
CDR3 DNA: TGTGCCAGCAGCCCACACTCGACAGGGAGAGGCAAAAACATTCAGTACTTC
J gene: TRBJ2-4
D gene: TRBD1
clone size: few
V gene: TRBV7-2

CDR3 protein: CASSPAFSGTETPYEQFF
CDR3 DNA: TGTGCCAGCAGTCCCGCTTTCTCCGGGACAGAAACCCCTTATGAGCAGTTCTTC
J gene: TRBJ2-1
D gene: TRBD1
clone size: many
V gene: TRBV6-1

CDR3 protein: CASSQRDRGNQPQHF
CDR3 DNA: TGTGCCAGCAGCCAAAGGGACAGGGGGAATCAGCCCCAGCATTTT
J gene: TRBJ1-5
D gene: TRBD1
clone size: few
V gene: TRBV4-2

CDR3 protein: CASSLKSNQPQHF
CDR3 DNA: TGTGCCAGCTCACTCAAAAGCAATCAGCCCCAGCATTTT
J gene: TRBJ1-5
D gene: NA
clone size: many
V gene: TRBV18

CDR3 protein: CASSSQLYGYTF
CDR3 DNA: TGCGCCAGCAGCTCGCAACTATATGGCTACACCTTC
J gene: TRBJ1-2
D gene: NA
clone size: NA
V gene: TRBV5-1

CDR3 protein: CASSLERTVGSPLHF
CDR3 DNA: TGTGCCAGCAGCTTGGAAAGGACCGTCGGTTCACCCCTCCACTTT
J gene: TRBJ1-6
D gene: NA
clone size: NA
V gene: TRBV5-6

CDR3 protein: CASSSDTIDTQYF
CDR3 DNA: TGTGCCAGCAGCTCGGACACTATAGATACGCAGTATTTT
J gene: TRBJ2-3
D gene: NA
clone size: NA
V gene: TRBV7-6

CDR3 protein: CASSLVLWEGPYNEQFF
CDR3 DNA: TGCGCCAGCAGCTTGGTATTGTGGGAGGGCCCCTACAATGAGCAGTTCTTC
J gene: TRBJ2-1
D gene: TRBD2
clone size: NA
V gene: TRBV5-1

CDR3 protein: CASSLQGANVLTF
CDR3 DNA: TGCGCCAGCAGCCTTCAGGGGGCCAACGTCCTGACTTTC
J gene: TRBJ2-6
D gene: NA
clone size: few
V gene: TRBV5-1

CDR3 protein: CASTGDILQPQHF
CDR3 DNA: TGTGCCAGCACCGGGGACATTCTTCAGCCCCAGCATTTT
J gene: TRBJ1-5
D gene: NA
clone size: NA
V gene: TRBV7-2

CDR3 protein: CASSLEQFNEQYF
CDR3 DNA: TGTGCCAGCAGCTTGGAGCAGTTCAACGAGCAGTACTTC
J gene: TRBJ2-7
D gene: NA
clone size: few
V gene: TRBV11-2

CDR3 protein: CASSDDRGTETQYF
CDR3 DNA: TGCGCCAGCAGCGATGACAGGGGAACGGAGACCCAGTACTTC
J gene: TRBJ2-5
D gene: TRBD1
clone size: few
V gene: TRBV5-1

CDR3 protein: CASSFFPLTSGGPSSYNEQFF
CDR3 DNA: TGTGCCAGCAGCTTCTTTCCGCTGACTAGCGGGGGACCAAGCTCCTACAATGAGCAGTTCTTC
J gene: TRBJ2-1
D gene: TRBD2
clone size: few
V gene: TRBV11-1

CDR3 protein: CASSLERQGYGYTF
CDR3 DNA: TGCGCCAGCAGCTTAGAAAGACAGGGGTATGGCTACACCTTC
J gene: TRBJ1-2
D gene: TRBD1
clone size: NA
V gene: TRBV5-1

CDR3 protein: CASSLVGSNNEQFF
CDR3 DNA: TGTGCCAGCAGCTTAGTGGGCTCAAACAATGAGCAGTTCTTC
J gene: TRBJ2-1
D gene: NA
clone size: few
V gene: TRBV7-8

CDR3 protein: CASSLVGGVRNTEAFF
CDR3 DNA: TGTGCCAGCAGCCTCGTCGGGGGAGTTAGGAACACTGAAGCTTTCTTT
J gene: TRBJ1-1
D gene: NA
clone size: few
V gene: TRBV3-1

CDR3 protein: CASSLQYSSGANVLTF
CDR3 DNA: TGTGCCAGCAGCTTACAGTATTCCTCTGGGGCCAACGTCCTGACTTTC
J gene: TRBJ2-6
D gene: NA
clone size: few
V gene: TRBV7-2

CDR3 protein: CASSKGDTQYF
CDR3 DNA: TGTGCCAGCAGTAAAGGAGATACGCAGTATTTT
J gene: TRBJ2-3
D gene: NA
clone size: NA
V gene: TRBV2

CDR3 protein: CASSSSRGSDTQYF
CDR3 DNA: TGCGCCAGCAGCTCCTCGAGGGGGTCCGATACGCAGTATTTT
J gene: TRBJ2-3
D gene: NA
clone size: NA
V gene: TRBV5-1

CDR3 protein: CSANPGLAGTSSYNEQFF
CDR3 DNA: TGCAGTGCCAACCCAGGACTAGCCGGAACGAGCTCCTACAATGAGCAGTTCTTC
J gene: TRBJ2-1
D gene: TRBD2
clone size: once
V gene: TRBV20-1

CDR3 protein: CASSPGGETQYF
CDR3 DNA: TGTGCCAGCAGCCCGGGAGGAGAGACCCAGTACTTC
J gene: TRBJ2-5
D gene: TRBD2
clone size: many
V gene: TRBV18

CDR3 protein: CASSLGPVKNIQYF
CDR3 DNA: TGTGCCAGCAGCTTAGGACCAGTCAAAAACATTCAGTACTTC
J gene: TRBJ2-4
D gene: NA
clone size: once
V gene: TRBV7-6

CDR3 protein: CASSPQGDQETQYF
CDR3 DNA: TGCGCCAGCAGCCCGCAGGGTGATCAAGAGACCCAGTACTTC
J gene: TRBJ2-5
D gene: NA
clone size: few
V gene: TRBV5-1

CDR3 protein: CSGEREYQETQYF
CDR3 DNA: TGCAGTGGGGAGCGGGAGTACCAAGAGACCCAGTACTTC
J gene: TRBJ2-5
D gene: TRBD2
clone size: NA
V gene: TRBV20-1

CDR3 protein: CATSDSRTANTGELFF
CDR3 DNA: TGTGCCACCAGTGATTCCCGGACAGCCAACACCGGGGAGCTGTTTTTT
J gene: TRBJ2-2
D gene: NA
clone size: NA
V gene: TRBV24-1

CDR3 protein: CASSHDTGNEQFF
CDR3 DNA: TGTGCCAGCAGCCACGACACGGGAAATGAGCAGTTCTTC
J gene: TRBJ2-1
D gene: NA
clone size: NA
V gene: TRBV7-9

CDR3 protein: CSVEDVGGSGNTIYF
CDR3 DNA: TGCAGCGTTGAAGATGTTGGGGGCTCTGGAAACACCATATATTTT
J gene: TRBJ1-3
D gene: NA
clone size: many
V gene: TRBV29-1

CDR3 protein: CSASPRSNEQFF
CDR3 DNA: TGCAGTGCTAGCCCCCGTAGTAATGAGCAGTTCTTC
J gene: TRBJ2-1
D gene: NA
clone size: many
V gene: TRBV20-1

CDR3 protein: CASSQRGARNGYTF
CDR3 DNA: TGTGCCAGCAGTCAGCGGGGGGCCCGGAATGGCTACACCTTC
J gene: TRBJ1-2
D gene: NA
clone size: NA
V gene: TRBV12-3/TRBV12-4

CDR3 protein: CASSWGGGKETQYF
CDR3 DNA: TGTGCCAGCAGCTGGGGGGGAGGGAAGGAGACCCAGTACTTC
J gene: TRBJ2-5
D gene: TRBD2
clone size: NA
V gene: TRBV6-2/TRBV6-3

CDR3 protein: CASSPFPGQLNTEAFF
CDR3 DNA: TGTGCCAGCAGCCCATTTCCGGGACAATTGAACACTGAAGCTTTCTTT
J gene: TRBJ1-1
D gene: NA
clone size: NA
V gene: TRBV12-3/TRBV12-4

CDR3 protein: CASSQVNYPNEQFF
CDR3 DNA: TGCGCCAGCAGCCAAGTCAACTATCCAAATGAGCAGTTCTTC
J gene: TRBJ2-1
D gene: NA
clone size: NA
V gene: TRBV4-3

CDR3 protein: CASSDPLPGPHLWDTQYF
CDR3 DNA: TGTGCCAGCAGTGACCCTCTCCCGGGACCTCACCTTTGGGATACGCAGTATTTT
J gene: TRBJ2-3
D gene: NA
clone size: NA
V gene: TRBV25-1

CDR3 protein: CASSLTGTSGSLRGEQFF
CDR3 DNA: TGTGCCAGCAGCTTAACCGGGACTAGCGGGAGCCTTAGGGGTGAGCAGTTCTTC
J gene: TRBJ2-1
D gene: TRBD2
clone size: once
V gene: TRBV11-1